Reported below is one TCR beta chain. Per the original methods: Scientists estimated how many nucleated cells there were by amplifying reference gene primers. The method was immunoSEQ multiplex PCR; TCRdb's version includes in-frame clones alone and lacks a portion of them. Clonal size and the V and J genes are those of that table, whereas D and trimming came from the DNA. The top ten hold approximately 1.5% of the sample, which has fewer than 400,000 clones, roughly 90% seen once. V gave up 5 bases and J gave up 4 bases, with 10 bases separating them. The CDR3 sequence is 13 residues long. Germline V gene sequence: CDR1 KGHSH, CDR2 LQKENI. The data derive from a study of blood T cell repertoires in COVID-19. Participants were aged about 18 to 100 years, lived in under 30 US areas, and enrolled virtually. Participants reported their clinical history, and cohort assignment relied on those reports. Recovered Cohort 3 donors showed two negative PCRs, clearance, or symptom resolution.

This clonotype was sampled from a woman aged 30 to 39 who had recovered from COVID-19. The sequencing sample was made of PBMCs or T cells enriched from blood (not recorded which). The rearrangement uses TRBV18 and TRBJ2-3; D might be TRBD2 (6 bases). DNA of the CDR3: TGTGCCAGCTCAATTTCGGGGGCAGATACGCAGTATTTT. It specifies CASSISGADTQYF.